Shown below are 26 T cell receptor beta chains from a single sample sequenced in a study of CXCR3-negative and CXCR3-positive naive CD8 T cells. The study, taken as a whole, reports: Relative to CXCR3-negative naive cells, CXCR3-positive naive cells had more hydrophobic TRB CDR3s.

Each TRB cDNA library was prepared by 5' RACE (with UMI labels). From the 5' RACE reads, TCRdb lists one entry per CDR3 protein and no DNA. This sample's table reports tens of thousands of distinct CDR3 sequences. No cognate antigen is known for these TCRs. The specimen was naive CXCR3+ CD8+ T cells from blood. Subset in this sample: CD45RO-CCR7+CD27+CD95- naive CD8+ T cells expressing CXCR3 (TNR3+). These receptors all stem from a human donor in good health. Some clones in this sample may be carry-over from other donors' samples.

V and J are TRBV29-1 and TRBJ2-1; the TCRdb D gene call, TRBD1, has no DNA to confirm it. The CDR3 runs to 13 residues. Germline V gene data show CDR1 as SQVTM and CDR2 as ANQGSEA. The CDR3 region is CSVGGTGVDEQFF.

The chain links TRBV5-1 to TRBJ1-1. CDR1 SGHRS and CDR2 YFSETQ come from the germline V gene. The CDR3 loop spans 16 amino acids. The CDR3 sequence: CASSPDAVTQNTEAFF.

The chain joins TRBV19 to TRBJ2-1. This CDR3 spans 16 amino acids. CDR1 and CDR2 from the germline V gene are LNHDA and SQIVND (reference sequence). The CDR3 reads CSSRNLAGGFYNEQFF.

CDR3 region: CASTRDLDSEQFF. V gene TRBV12-3 or TRBV12-4 combines with J gene TRBJ2-1; TCRdb outputs TRBD1, but without DNA this stays unchecked. The CDR3 runs 13 residues.

The gene calls are TRBV29-1 and TRBJ2-7. CDR3 length: 12 amino acids. Germline CDR1 and CDR2: SQVTM and ANQGSEA. The CDR3 sequence: CSVEDLFGEQYF.

The genes are TRBV6-4 and TRBJ2-1; without DNA, the TCRdb call of TRBD2 cannot be checked. Germline V gene sequence: CDR1 MRHNA, CDR2 SNTAGT. This CDR3 is 14 amino acids long. The CDR3 region is CASSVSSEYNEQFF.

This chain joins TRBV20-1 and TRBJ2-1; there is no DNA to check the TCRdb D call of TRBD2. The CDR3 spans 14 residues. From germline, CDR1 is DFQATT and CDR2 SNEGSKA (reference sequence). The CDR3 loop reads CSAPIAGGPDEQFF.

The V call is TRBV12-3 or TRBV12-4, the J call TRBJ2-5; without DNA, the TCRdb call of TRBD1 cannot be checked. CDR3 length: 13 residues. The chain's CDR3 is CASSPGLGGPQYF.

The chain recombines TRBV25-1 with TRBJ2-7; TCRdb gives TRBD1 as the D gene, but with no DNA this cannot be confirmed. CDR3 length: 14 residues. The germline CDR1 and CDR2 sequences are MGHDK and SYGVNS. CDR3: CASSVDRQPYEQYF.

This CDR3 is CASSLGDRGREAFF. V gene TRBV7-9 combines with J gene TRBJ1-1; TCRdb selects TRBD1, and the lack of DNA leaves this call unchecked. Germline CDR1 SEHNR, CDR2 FQNEAQ (reference sequence). The CDR3 extends over 14 amino acids.

The J gene is TRBJ2-1, the V gene TRBV7-9; TCRdb gives TRBD1 as the D gene, but with no DNA this cannot be confirmed. The CDR3 has 15 residues. CDR1 and CDR2 (germline): SEHNR, FQNEAQ (reference sequence). CDR3 amino acids: CASSEPGPMLHEQFF.

The V gene is TRBV25-1, the J gene TRBJ2-7; TCRdb outputs TRBD1, but without DNA this stays unchecked. This CDR3 spans 14 amino acids. In germline, CDR1 is MGHDK, CDR2 SYGVNS. This CDR3 is CASSESRGRGEQYF.

V is TRBV12-3 or TRBV12-4 and J is TRBJ2-7. This CDR3 is 12 amino acids long. Here the CDR3 reads CASSLTGFEQYF.

The chain recombines TRBV9 with TRBJ2-1; with no DNA, the TCRdb D assignment of TRBD2 cannot be verified. CDR3 length equals 15 residues. The germline gives CDR1 SGDLS, CDR2 YYNGEE. The CDR3 here is CASSVRLAGRDEQFF. The variable domain in full, with the rest retrieved from reference TRBV9 and TRBJ2-1, is DSGVTQTPKHLITATGQRVTLRCSPRSGDLSVYWYQQSLDQGLQFLIQYYNGEERAKGNILERFSAQQFPDLHSELNLSSLELGDSALYFCASSVRLAGRDEQFFGPGTRLTVL.

The gene calls are TRBV3-1 and TRBJ1-2; the TRBD1 assignment by TCRdb is unverifiable without DNA. Germline V gene lookup returns CDR1 LGHDT and CDR2 YNNKEL (reference sequence). The CDR3 length is 13 residues. The CDR3 here is CASSRRGVHGYTF.

This chain connects TRBV9 to TRBJ2-7. The germline V gene has CDR1 SGDLS and CDR2 YYNGEE. The CDR3 totals 15 residues. CDR3 protein: CASSVTHDPTYEQYF.

This chain joins TRBV27 and TRBJ1-1; the TRBD1 assignment by TCRdb is unverifiable without DNA. The CDR3 runs 13 residues. Germline V CDR1 and CDR2: MNHEY, SMNVEV (reference sequence). Here the CDR3 reads CASSLTGGFEAFF.

This sequence joins TRBV2 and TRBJ2-2; lacking DNA, the TRBD2 call made by TCRdb goes unchecked. CDR1 and CDR2 (germline): SNHLY, FYNNEI. The CDR3 contains 15 residues. CDR3 residues: CASSAGLVNTGELFF. Complete variable domain (other parts from reference TRBV2 and TRBJ2-2): EPEVTQTPSHQVTQMGQEVILRCVPISNHLYFYWYRQILGQKVEFLVSFYNNEISEKSEIFDDQFSVERPDGSNFTLKIRSTKLEDSAMYFCASSAGLVNTGELFFGEGSRLTVL.

This chain connects TRBV4-1 to TRBJ1-1. Germline V gives CDR1 MGHRA, CDR2 YSYEKL. CDR3 length: 15 amino acids. The CDR3 loop is CASSRQDTGGTEAFF.

This chain links TRBV7-6 with TRBJ1-1. CDR1 is SGHVS, CDR2 FNYEAQ, per germline. CDR3 length equals 13 residues. The CDR3 protein is CASSFGENTEAFF.

The genes are TRBV5-1 and TRBJ1-1. The germline gives CDR1 SGHRS, CDR2 YFSETQ. This CDR3 comprises 14 residues. The CDR3 is CASSLVGSGTEAFF.

J is TRBJ1-6 and V is TRBV7-3; no DNA is available, so the TRBD1 call from TCRdb remains unchecked. This CDR3 spans 17 amino acids. CDR1 and CDR2 from the germline V gene are SGHTA and FQGTGA. The CDR3 loop is CASSHAGAANYNSPLHF.

CDR3 loop: CASSTGPTSYEQYF. This chain links TRBV27 with TRBJ2-7; the D gene TCRdb calls, TRBD1, cannot be checked with no DNA. The germline V gene encodes CDR1 MNHEY and CDR2 SMNVEV (reference sequence). This CDR3 contains 14 residues.

The rearrangement joins TRBV7-3 to TRBJ2-7; TCRdb's D gene call, TRBD2, goes unchecked for lack of DNA. CDR1 is SGHTA, CDR2 FQGTGA, per germline. The CDR3 length is 13 residues. The CDR3 loop is CASSPGGRYEQYF.

This sequence joins TRBV2 and TRBJ1-3. This CDR3 has 15 residues. CDR1 and CDR2 (germline): SNHLY, FYNNEI. Here the CDR3 reads CASSEGGGYGNTIYF.

The J gene is TRBJ2-2, the V gene TRBV13. The V gene's germline CDR1 is PRHDT and CDR2 FYEKMQ (reference sequence). This CDR3 is built from 15 residues. This CDR3 reads CASSLGTANTGELFF.